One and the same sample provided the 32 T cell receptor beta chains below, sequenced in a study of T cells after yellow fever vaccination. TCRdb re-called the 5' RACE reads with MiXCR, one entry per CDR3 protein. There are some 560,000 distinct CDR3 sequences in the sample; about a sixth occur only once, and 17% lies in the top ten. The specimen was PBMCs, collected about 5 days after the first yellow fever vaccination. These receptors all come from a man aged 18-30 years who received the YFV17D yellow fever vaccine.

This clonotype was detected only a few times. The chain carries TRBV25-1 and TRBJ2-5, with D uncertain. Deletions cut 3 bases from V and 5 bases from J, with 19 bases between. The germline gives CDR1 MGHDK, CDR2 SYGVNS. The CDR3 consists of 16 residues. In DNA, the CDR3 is TGTGCCAGCAGTGACATTTTTGCCATCGACACTGAGACCCAGTACTTC. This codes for CASSDIFAIDTETQYF.

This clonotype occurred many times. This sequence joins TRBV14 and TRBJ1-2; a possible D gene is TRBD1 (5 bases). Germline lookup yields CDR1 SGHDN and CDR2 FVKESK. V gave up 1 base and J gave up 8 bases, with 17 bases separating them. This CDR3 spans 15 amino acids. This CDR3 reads CASSQVGTLSGGYTF. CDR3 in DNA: TGTGCCAGCAGCCAAGTTGGGACGCTATCGGGCGGCTACACCTTC.

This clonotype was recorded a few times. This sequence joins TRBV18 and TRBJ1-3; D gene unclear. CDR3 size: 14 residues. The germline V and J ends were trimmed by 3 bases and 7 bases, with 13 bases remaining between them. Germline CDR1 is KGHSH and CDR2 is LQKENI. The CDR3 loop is CASSPRPPVNTIYF. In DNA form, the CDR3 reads TGTGCCAGCTCACCGAGACCGCCCGTTAACACCATATATTTT.

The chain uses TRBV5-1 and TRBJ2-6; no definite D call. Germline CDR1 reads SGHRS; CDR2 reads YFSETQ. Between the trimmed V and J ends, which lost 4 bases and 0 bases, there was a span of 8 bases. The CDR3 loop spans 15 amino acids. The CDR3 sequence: CASSAQSSGANVLTF. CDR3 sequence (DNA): TGCGCCAGCAGCGCGCAGAGCTCTGGGGCCAACGTCCTGACTTTC.

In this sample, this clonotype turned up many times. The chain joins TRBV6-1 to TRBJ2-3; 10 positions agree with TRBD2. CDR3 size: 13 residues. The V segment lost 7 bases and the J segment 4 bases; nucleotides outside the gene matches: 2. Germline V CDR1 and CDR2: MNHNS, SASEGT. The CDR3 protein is CASTTSGADTQYF. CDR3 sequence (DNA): TGTGCCAGCACCACTAGCGGGGCAGATACGCAGTATTTT.

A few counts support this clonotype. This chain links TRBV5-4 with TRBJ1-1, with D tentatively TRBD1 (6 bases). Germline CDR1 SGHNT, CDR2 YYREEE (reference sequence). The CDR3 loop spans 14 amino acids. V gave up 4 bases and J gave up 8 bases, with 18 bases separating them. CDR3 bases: TGTGCCAGCAGCCAACGCCTGGACAGATTAGAAGCTTTCTTT. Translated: CASSQRLDRLEAFF. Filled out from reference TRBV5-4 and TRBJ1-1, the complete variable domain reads ETGVTQSPTHLIKTRGQQVTLRCSSQSGHNTVSWYQQALGQGPQFIFQYYREEENGRGNFPPRFSGLQFPNYSSELNVNALELDDSALYLCASSQRLDRLEAFFGQGTRLTVV.

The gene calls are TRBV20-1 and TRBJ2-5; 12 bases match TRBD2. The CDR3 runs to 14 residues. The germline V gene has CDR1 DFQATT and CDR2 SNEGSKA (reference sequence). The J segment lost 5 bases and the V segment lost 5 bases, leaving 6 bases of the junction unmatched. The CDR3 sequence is CSALLTSGGETQYF. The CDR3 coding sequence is TGCAGTGCTCTCTTGACTAGCGGGGGCGAGACCCAGTACTTC.

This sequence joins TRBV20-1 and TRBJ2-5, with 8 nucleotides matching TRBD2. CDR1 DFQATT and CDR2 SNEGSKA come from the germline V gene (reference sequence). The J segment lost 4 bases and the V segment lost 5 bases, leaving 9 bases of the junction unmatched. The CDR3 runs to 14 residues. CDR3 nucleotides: TGCAGTGCTCCCGGGAGGGGGACGCGAGAGACCCAGTACTTC. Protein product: CSAPGRGTRETQYF.

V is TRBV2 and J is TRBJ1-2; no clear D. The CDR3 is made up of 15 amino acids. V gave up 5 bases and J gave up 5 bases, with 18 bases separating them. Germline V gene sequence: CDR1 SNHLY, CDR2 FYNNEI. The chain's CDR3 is CASSNGGQALYGYTF. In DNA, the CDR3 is TGTGCCAGCAGTAACGGCGGCCAGGCTCTATATGGCTACACCTTC.

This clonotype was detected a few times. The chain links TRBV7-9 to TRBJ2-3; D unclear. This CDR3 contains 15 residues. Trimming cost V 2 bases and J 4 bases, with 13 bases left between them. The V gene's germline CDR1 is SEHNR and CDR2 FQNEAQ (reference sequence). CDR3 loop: CASSLHPEHADTQYF. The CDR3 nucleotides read TGTGCCAGCAGCTTACATCCAGAACACGCAGATACGCAGTATTTT. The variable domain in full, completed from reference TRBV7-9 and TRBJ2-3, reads DTGVSQNPRHKITKRGQNVTFRCDPISEHNRLYWYRQTLGQGPEFLTYFQNEAQLEKSRLLSDRFSAERPKGSFSTLEIQRTEQGDSAMYLCASSLHPEHADTQYFGPGTRLTVL.

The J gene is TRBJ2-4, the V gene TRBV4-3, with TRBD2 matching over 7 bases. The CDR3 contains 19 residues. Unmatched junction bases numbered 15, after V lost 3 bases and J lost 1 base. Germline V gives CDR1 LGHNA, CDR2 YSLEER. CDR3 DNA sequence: TGCGCCAGCAGCCAGGCGACACCAGCGGGGATCGGGGCCAAAAACATTCAGTACTTC. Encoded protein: CASSQATPAGIGAKNIQYF.

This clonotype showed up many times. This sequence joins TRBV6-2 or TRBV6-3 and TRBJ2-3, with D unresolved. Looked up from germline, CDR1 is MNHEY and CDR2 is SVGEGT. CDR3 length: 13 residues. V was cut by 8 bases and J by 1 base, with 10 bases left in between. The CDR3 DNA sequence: TGTGCCAGCGGCAAGACGGGCACAGATACGCAGTATTTT. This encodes CASGKTGTDTQYF.

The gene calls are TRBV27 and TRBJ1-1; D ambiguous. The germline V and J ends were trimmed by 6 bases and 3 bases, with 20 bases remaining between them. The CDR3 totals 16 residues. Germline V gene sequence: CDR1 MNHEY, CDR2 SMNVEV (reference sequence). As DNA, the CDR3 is TGTGCCAGCAGGTCCTATTCCGTTATGGTGGACACTGAAGCTTTCTTT. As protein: CASRSYSVMVDTEAFF.

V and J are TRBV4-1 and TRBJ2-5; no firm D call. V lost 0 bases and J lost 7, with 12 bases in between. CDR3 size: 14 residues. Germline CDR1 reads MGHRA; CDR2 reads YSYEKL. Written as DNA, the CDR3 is TGCGCCAGCAGCCAAGATCAGACCGTGAGGACCCAGTACTTC. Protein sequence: CASSQDQTVRTQYF.

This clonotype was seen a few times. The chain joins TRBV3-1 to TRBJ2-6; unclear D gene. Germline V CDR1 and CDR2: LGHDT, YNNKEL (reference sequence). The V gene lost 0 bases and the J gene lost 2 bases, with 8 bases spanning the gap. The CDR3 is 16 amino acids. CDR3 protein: CASSQDIGTGANVLTF. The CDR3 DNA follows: TGTGCCAGCAGCCAAGATATCGGCACTGGGGCCAACGTCCTGACTTTC.

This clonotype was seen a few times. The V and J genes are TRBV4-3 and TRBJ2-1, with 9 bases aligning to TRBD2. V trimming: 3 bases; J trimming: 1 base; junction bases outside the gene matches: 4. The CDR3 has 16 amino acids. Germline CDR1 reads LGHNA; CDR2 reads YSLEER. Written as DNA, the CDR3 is TGCGCCAGCAGCCATATAGCGGGGGCGTCCTACAATGAGCAGTTCTTC. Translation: CASSHIAGASYNEQFF.

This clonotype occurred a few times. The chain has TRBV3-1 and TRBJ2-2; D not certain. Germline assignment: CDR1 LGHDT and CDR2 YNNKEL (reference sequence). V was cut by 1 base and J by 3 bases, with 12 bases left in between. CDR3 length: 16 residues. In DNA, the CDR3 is TGTGCCAGCAGCCAAGGGGTAACAGCTCACACCGGGGAGCTGTTTTTT. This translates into CASSQGVTAHTGELFF.

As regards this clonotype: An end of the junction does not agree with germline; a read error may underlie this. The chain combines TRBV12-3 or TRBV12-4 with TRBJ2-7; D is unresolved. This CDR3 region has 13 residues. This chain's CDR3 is CASSLHHAYELYF. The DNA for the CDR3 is TGTGCCAGCAGTTTGCACCATGCCTACGAGCTGTACTTC.

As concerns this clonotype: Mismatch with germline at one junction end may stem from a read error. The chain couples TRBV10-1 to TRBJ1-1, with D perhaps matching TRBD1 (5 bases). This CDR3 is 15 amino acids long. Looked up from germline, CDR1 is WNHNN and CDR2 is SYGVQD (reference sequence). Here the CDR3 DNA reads TGCGCCACCAGTCCGGGACCGACAATGAACACTGAAGCTTTCTTT. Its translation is CATSPGPTMNTEAFF.

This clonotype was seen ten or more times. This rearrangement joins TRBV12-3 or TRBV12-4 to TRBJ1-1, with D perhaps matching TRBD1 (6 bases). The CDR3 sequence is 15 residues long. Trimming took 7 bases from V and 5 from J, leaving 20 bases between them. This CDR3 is CASTLGRGKLTEAFF. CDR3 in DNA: TGTGCCAGCACCCTAGGAAGGGGGAAGTTGACTGAAGCTTTCTTT.

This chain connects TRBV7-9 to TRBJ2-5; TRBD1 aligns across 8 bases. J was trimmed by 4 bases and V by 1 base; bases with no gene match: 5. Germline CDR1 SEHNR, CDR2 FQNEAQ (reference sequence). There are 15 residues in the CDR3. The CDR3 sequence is CASSLVPGGAETQYF. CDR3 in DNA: TGTGCCAGCAGCTTAGTTCCAGGGGGCGCAGAGACCCAGTACTTC.

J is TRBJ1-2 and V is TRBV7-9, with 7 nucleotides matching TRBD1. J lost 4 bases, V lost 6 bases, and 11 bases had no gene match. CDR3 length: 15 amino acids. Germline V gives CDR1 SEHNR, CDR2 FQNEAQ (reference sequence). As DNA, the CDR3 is TGTGCCAGCAGTTTCTCGGGACAGAGGCCCTATGGCTACACCTTC. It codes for CASSFSGQRPYGYTF.

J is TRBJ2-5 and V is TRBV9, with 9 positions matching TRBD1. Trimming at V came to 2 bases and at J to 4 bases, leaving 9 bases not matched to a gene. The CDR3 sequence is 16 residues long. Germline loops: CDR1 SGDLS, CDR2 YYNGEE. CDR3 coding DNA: TGTGCCAGCAGCGTCTACCCGGGACAGGGAGGAGAGACCCAGTACTTC. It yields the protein CASSVYPGQGGETQYF.

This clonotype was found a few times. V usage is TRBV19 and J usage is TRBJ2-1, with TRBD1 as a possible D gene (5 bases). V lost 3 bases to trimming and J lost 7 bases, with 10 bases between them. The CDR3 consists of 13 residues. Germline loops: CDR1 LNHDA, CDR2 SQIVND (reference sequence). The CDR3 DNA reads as TGTGCCAGTAGTATTGGGGCGGAAAATGAGCAGTTCTTC. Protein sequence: CASSIGAENEQFF.

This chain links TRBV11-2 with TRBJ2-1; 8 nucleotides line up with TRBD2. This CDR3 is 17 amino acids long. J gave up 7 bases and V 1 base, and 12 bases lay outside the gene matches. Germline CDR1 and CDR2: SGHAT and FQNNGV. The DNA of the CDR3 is TGTGCCAGCAGCTTAGGTCCCTTCGGGGGGGCCGGTAATGAGCAGTTCTTC. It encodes CASSLGPFGGAGNEQFF.

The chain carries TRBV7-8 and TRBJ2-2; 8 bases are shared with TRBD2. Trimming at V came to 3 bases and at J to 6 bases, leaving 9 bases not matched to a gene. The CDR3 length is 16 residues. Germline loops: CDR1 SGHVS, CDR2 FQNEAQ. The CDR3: CASSFAVAGGSGELFF. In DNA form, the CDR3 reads TGTGCCAGCAGCTTTGCCGTTGCGGGGGGCTCCGGGGAGCTGTTTTTT.

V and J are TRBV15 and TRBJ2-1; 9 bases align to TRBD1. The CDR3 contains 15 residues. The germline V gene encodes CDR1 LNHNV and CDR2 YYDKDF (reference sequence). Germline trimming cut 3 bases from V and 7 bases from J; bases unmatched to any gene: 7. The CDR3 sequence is CATSSWTGVRNEQFF. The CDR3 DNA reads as TGTGCCACCAGCAGTTGGACAGGGGTTCGAAATGAGCAGTTCTTC.

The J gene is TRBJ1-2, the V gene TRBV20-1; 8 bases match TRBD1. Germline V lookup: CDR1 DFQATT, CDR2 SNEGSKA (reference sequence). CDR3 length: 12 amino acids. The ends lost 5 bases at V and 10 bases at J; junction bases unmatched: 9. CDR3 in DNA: TGCAGTGCTCCCCGGACAGGGATGGACTACACCTTC. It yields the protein CSAPRTGMDYTF.

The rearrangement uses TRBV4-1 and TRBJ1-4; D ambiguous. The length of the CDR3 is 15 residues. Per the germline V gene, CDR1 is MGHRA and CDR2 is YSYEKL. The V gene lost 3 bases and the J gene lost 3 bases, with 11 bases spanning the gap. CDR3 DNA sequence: TGCGCCAGCAGCCAGAATTTCTGGGCTAATGAAAAACTGTTTTTT. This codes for CASSQNFWANEKLFF.

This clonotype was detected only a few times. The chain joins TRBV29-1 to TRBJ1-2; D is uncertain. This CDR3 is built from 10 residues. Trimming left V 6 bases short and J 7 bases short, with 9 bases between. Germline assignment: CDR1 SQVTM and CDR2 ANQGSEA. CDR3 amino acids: CSVGESGYTF. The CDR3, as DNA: TGCAGCGTCGGGGAGTCTGGCTACACCTTC.

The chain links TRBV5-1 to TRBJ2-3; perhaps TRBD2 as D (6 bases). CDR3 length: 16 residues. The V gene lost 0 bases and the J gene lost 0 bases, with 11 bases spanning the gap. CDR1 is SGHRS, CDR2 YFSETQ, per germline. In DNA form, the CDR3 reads TGCGCCAGCAGCTTGGAGGGGAGGTCTAGCACAGATACGCAGTATTTT. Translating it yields CASSLEGRSSTDTQYF.

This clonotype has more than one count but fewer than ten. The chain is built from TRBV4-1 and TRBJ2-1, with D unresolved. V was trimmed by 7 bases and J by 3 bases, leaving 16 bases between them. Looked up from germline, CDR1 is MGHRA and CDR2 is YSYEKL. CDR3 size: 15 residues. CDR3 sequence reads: CASNAGSTDYNEQFF. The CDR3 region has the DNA TGCGCCAGCAATGCCGGGTCAACCGACTACAATGAGCAGTTCTTC.